Described below is a single T cell receptor (beta chain) sequence and its context. Its specific antigen is unknown. No quality values exist for individual bases; no much larger clone is one base distant. The CDR3 contains 16 residues, cysteine and phenylalanine counted. Solely the CDR3 DNA is kept, with 48 bases framed from the first base. Germline trimming: 9 bases from V, 0 bases from J; junction bases outside gene matches: 11. For CDR1 and CDR2, the germline V gene (reference sequence) lists LNHDA and SQIVND. The entry originates in a study of shared clonotypes between healthy human individuals (dated by TCRdb to about 2020). A note on the overall study: The cohort included three men and a couple of women between 18 and 49 years of age. The study deeply sequenced blood TCR repertoires of five healthy adults to estimate repertoire size and the extent of clonotype sharing between individuals. Each donor's leukapheresis produced roughly between roughly 0.85 and 9.5 billion PBMCs. For each donor, three plates each were used for CD4 naive and CD4 memory, two plates were used for CD8 naive, and one plate was used for CD8 memory. To increase sequencing depth and limit assay-specific biases, different laboratories used diverse techniques to prepare libraries and sequence TCR repertoires.

Using the deep immunoSEQ assay, TCR CDR3 regions were amplified from genomic DNA by multiplex PCR. For each cell subset, the extracted genomic DNA was distributed evenly across all wells of several immunoSEQ 96-well plates, and each plate served as one replicate. For sorted subsets, each replicate PCR was loaded with approximately 0.2 ug genomic DNA, equivalent to 25,000 to 35,000 T cell genomes. Purified libraries were quantified with a Qubit 3.0 fluorometer, sized on a Bioanalyzer 2100, and re-quantified with the KAPA Library Quantification kit. Every immunoSEQ 96-well plate was sequenced on a dedicated single-read 150-cycle Illumina NextSeq 550 flow cell. The published analysis was carried out like this. Because only junctional sequences without quality scores were contained in the immunoSEQ output, filtering matching that applied to full-length reads could not be performed. Sequences were annotated with PyIR, a Python wrapper for IgBLAST v1.9, using IMGT germline references to assign V/J genes and CDR3. Reads with weak V/J assignments (E-value above 1e-6), missing CDR3, stop codons, out-of-frame junctions, or ambiguous translated residues were removed. V3J clonotypes were defined by identical inferred V gene, J gene, and CDR3 amino acid sequence. Percentage overlap between repertoires was calculated by dividing the number of shared unique clonotypes by the size of the smaller repertoire. Three approaches were used to assess repertoire richness: RTK rarefaction, the Chao1 estimator, and Recon v2.1 estimates of unobserved clonotypes. Generation probabilities were computed with OLGA for all TCRbeta clonotypes obtained by the gDNA method from several donors. Here the immuneACCESS table is served through TCRdb, limited to in-frame sequences with V and J called. Missing clones are a known gap in these copies; in checked studies unresolved V genes cover under half, and the rest lacks a known reason. The DNA gave D and trimming, while V, J and clone size come from that table. Across this sample there are roughly 2,500,000 clones, with 93% seen only once. Roughly 0.39% of the sample comes from the top ten.

Donors were healthy HIV-negative adults with no recently reported acute infections or vaccinations. Only Caucasian adults living in Nashville, Tennessee, USA were represented among the donors. CD4+ T cells were enriched by magnetic negative selection; naive cells were then positively selected on CD45RA, and the negative fraction formed the memory subset. Blood was collected by leukapheresis, and PBMCs were isolated by Ficoll-Histopaque density gradient centrifugation and then cryopreserved in liquid nitrogen vapor phase. Analytical flow cytometry was used to check the purity and quantity of each magnetically sorted T cell population. Each sorted fraction had its genomic DNA isolated and then quantified by UV absorbance on a Nanodrop 2000c. Broad study findings and their caveats: Because the study included only a small number of donors, the genetic and exposure-history diversity represented was limited. Pairwise subsampling indicated that sequencing depth was expected to affect the degree of clonotype sharing among donors. Larger estimated clonotype richness was generally found for naive subsets than for memory subsets. Compared with non-shared clonotypes, clonotypes shared by all four sorted-subset donors had higher generation probabilities. Sharing across several donors was observed for roughly 5.4% of naive CD4, 3.5% of naive CD8, 2% to 2.5% of memory CD4, and approximately 0.41% of memory CD8 clonotypes. Only blood was sampled, and tissue TCR repertoires likely differ from those in blood. Rarefaction of sorted-subset datasets indicated incomplete sequencing despite the large sequencing depth.

The chain uses TRBV19 and TRBJ2-1; TRBD1 aligns with 7 central bases. The sample was naive CD4+ T cells from PBMCs. The meaning of the sample's cell subset or site label: CD45RA+ positively selected. This receptor was obtained from a man between 18 and 35 years old in good health. Some clones in this sample may be carry-over from other donors' samples. The CDR3 corresponds to CASSARTGFSYNEQFF. The DNA reads TGTGCCAGCTCTGCTAGGACAGGCTTCTCCTACAATGAGCAGTTCTTC.